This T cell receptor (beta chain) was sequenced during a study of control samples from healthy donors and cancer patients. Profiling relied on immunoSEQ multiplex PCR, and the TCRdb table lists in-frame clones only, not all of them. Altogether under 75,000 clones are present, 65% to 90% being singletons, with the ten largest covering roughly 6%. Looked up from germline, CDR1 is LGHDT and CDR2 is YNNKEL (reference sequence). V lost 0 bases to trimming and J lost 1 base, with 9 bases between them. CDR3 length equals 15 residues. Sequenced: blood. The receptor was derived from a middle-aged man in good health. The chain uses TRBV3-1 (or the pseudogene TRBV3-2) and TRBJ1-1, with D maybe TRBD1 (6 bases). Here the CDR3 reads CASSQEPQGNTEAFF. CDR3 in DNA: TGTGCCAGCAGCCAAGAACCACAGGGGAACACTGAAGCTTTCTTT.